The clone carrying this T cell receptor (beta chain) was observed at least ten times. At one boundary the junction diverges from the germline segment, which might be a read error. These data are taken from a study of regulatory T cells in long-lasting Graves disease. Relying on iRepertoire HTBI primers and Arm-PCR of CDR3 regions, the team built TCR beta libraries. One entry per CDR3 protein, called by TCRdb with MiXCR from the multiplex PCR reads. The sample yields a few hundred thousand distinct CDR3 sequences, around 18% seen once. Regarding time point: newly diagnosed GD, antithyroid drugs for less than 3 months. Making the TCR library involved RNA that had been extracted from PBMCs. The CDR3 totals 12 residues. The V gene's germline CDR1 is SGHRS and CDR2 YFSETQ. These same records also appear under a second study, on T cells in Graves' hyperthyroidism and ophthalmopathy.

This rearrangement joins TRBV5-1 to TRBJ1-1; D gene unclear. The input for sequencing was peripheral blood mononuclear cells (PBMCs), taken at new diagnosis, from a patient treated with antithyroid drugs. This receptor was identified in a woman aged 25 to 45 with Graves disease. The CDR3 nucleotides read TGTGCCAGCAGCTTGGGCTTGTCTGAAGCTTTCTTT. It yields the protein CASSLGLSEAFF.